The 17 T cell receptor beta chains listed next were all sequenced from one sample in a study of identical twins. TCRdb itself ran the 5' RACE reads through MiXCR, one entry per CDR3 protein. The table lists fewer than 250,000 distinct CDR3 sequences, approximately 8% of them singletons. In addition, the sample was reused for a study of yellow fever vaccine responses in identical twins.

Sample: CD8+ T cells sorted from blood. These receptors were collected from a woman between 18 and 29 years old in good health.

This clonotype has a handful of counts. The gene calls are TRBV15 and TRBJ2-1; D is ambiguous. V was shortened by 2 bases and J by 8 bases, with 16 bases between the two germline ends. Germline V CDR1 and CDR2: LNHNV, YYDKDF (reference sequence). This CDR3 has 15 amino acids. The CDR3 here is CATSRSSPLWDEQFF. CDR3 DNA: TGTGCCACCAGCAGATCCTCACCCCTTTGGGATGAGCAGTTCTTC.

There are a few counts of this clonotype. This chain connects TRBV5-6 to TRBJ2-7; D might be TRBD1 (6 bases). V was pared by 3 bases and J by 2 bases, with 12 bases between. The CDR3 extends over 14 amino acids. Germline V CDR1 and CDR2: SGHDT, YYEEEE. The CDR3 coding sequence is TGTGCCAGCAGCTCGGGACACTGGGCCTACGAGCAGTACTTC. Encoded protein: CASSSGHWAYEQYF. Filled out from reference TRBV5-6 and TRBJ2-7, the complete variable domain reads DAGVTQSPTHLIKTRGQQVTLRCSPKSGHDTVSWYQQALGQGPQFIFQYYEEEERQRGNFPDRFSGHQFPNYSSELNVNALLLGDSALYLCASSSGHWAYEQYFGPGTRLTVT.

The CDR3 here is CASSFDTPGPTDTQYF. For the CDR3, the DNA is TGTGCCAGCAGTTTCGATACTCCTGGGCCCACAGATACGCAGTATTTT. The chain is built from TRBV27 and TRBJ2-3; D is unresolved. Germline values: CDR1 MNHEY, CDR2 SMNVEV (reference sequence). V lost 3 bases to trimming and J lost 2 bases, with 15 bases between them. This CDR3 is 16 amino acids long.

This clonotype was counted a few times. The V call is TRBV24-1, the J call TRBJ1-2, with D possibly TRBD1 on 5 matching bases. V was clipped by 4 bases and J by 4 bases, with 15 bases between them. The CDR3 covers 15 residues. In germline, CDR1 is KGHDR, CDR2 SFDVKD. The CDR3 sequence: CATSDPGPLGYGYTF. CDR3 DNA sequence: TGTGCCACCAGTGACCCGGGACCGCTCGGCTATGGCTACACCTTC.

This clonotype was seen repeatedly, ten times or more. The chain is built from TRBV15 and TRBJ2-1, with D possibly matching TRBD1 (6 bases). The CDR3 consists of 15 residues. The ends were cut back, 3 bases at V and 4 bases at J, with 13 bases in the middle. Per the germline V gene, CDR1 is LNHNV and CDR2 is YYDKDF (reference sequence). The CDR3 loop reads CATSRIEGGYNEQFF. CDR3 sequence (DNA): TGTGCCACCAGCAGGATAGAAGGGGGATACAATGAGCAGTTCTTC.

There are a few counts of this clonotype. CDR3 bases: TGTGCCAGCAGTTTATGGGGCGGGAACTCCTACGAGCAGTACTTC. This gives the protein CASSLWGGNSYEQYF. The V call is TRBV27, the J call TRBJ2-7, with D possibly TRBD2 on 6 matching bases. The ends were cut back, 1 base at V and 0 bases at J, with 10 bases in the middle. This CDR3 has 15 amino acids. Germline V CDR1 and CDR2: MNHEY, SMNVEV (reference sequence).

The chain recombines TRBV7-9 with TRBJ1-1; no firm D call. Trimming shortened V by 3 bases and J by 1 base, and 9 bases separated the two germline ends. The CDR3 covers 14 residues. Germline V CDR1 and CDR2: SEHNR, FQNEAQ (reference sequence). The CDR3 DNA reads TGTGCCAGCAGCTTTAGTACCCAGAACACTGAAGCTTTCTTT. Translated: CASSFSTQNTEAFF.

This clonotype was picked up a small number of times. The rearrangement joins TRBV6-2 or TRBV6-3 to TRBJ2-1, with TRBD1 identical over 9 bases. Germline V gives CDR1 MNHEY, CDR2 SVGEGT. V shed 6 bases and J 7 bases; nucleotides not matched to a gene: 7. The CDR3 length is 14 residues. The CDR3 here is CASRDPGQGNEQFF. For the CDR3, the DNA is TGTGCCAGCAGGGACCCGGGACAGGGTAATGAGCAGTTCTTC.

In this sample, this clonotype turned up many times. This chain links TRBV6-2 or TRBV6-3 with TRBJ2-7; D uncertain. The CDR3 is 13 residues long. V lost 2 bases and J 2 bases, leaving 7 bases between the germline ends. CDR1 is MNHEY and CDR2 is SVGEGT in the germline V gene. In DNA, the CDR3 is TGTGCCAGCAGTTACCCCGGAACCTACGAGCAGTACGTC. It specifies CASSYPGTYEQYV.

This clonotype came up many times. The CDR3 DNA reads as TGTGCCAGCGGGGGAAGGGGTGAAGCTTTCTTT. This encodes CASGGRGEAFF. The chain employs TRBV3-1 and TRBJ1-1; D may be TRBD1 (5 bases). The CDR3 runs to 11 residues. CDR1 is LGHDT and CDR2 is YNNKEL in the germline V gene (reference sequence). V lost 8 bases, J lost 7 bases, and 11 bases lay in between.

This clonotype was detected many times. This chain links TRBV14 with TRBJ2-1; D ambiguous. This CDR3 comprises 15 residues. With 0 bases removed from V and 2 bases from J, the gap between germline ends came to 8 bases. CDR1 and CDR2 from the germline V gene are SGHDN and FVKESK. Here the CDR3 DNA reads TGTGCCAGCAGCCAAGATTTAGGCCCCTACAATGAGCAGTTCTTC. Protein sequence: CASSQDLGPYNEQFF.

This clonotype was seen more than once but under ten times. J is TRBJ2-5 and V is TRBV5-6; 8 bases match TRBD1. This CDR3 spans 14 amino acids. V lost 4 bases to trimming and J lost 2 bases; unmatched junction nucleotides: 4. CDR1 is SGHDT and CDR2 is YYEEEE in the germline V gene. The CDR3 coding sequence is TGTGCCAGCAGCGGGACAGGCCCTCAAGAGACCCAGTACTTC. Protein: CASSGTGPQETQYF. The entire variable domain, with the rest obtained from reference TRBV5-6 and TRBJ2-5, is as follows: DAGVTQSPTHLIKTRGQQVTLRCSPKSGHDTVSWYQQALGQGPQFIFQYYEEEERQRGNFPDRFSGHQFPNYSSELNVNALLLGDSALYLCASSGTGPQETQYFGPGTRLLVL.

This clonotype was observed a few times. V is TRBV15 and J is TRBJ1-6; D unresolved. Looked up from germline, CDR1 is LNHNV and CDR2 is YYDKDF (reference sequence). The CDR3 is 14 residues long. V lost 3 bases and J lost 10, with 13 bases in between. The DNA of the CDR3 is TGTGCCACCAGCAGGGAGAGTGGGTTCTCACCCCTCCACTTT. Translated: CATSRESGFSPLHF.

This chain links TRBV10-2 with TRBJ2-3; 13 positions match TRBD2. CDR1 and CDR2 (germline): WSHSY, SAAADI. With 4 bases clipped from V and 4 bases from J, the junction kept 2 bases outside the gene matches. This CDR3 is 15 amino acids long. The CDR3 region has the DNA TGCGCCAGCAGTGGGACTAGCGGGAGTTCAGATACGCAGTATTTT. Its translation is CASSGTSGSSDTQYF.

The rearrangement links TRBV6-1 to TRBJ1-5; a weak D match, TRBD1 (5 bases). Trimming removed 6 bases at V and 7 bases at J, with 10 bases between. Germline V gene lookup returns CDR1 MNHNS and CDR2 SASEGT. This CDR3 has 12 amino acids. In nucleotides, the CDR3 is TGTGCCAGCAGCCAGGGTATGCAGCCCCAGCATTTT. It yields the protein CASSQGMQPQHF.

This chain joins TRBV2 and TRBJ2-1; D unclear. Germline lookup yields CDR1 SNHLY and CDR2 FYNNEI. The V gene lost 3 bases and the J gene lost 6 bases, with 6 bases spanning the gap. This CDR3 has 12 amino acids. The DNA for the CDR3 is TGTGCCAGCAGTGATACCCCCAATGAGCAGTTCTTC. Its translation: CASSDTPNEQFF.

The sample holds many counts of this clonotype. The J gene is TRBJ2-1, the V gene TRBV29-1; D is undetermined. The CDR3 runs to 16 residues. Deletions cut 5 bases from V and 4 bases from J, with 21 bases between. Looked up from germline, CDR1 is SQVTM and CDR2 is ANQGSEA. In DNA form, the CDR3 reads TGCAGCGTTCCCAAACCCGTTGGCGGAGATTACAATGAGCAGTTCTTC. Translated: CSVPKPVGGDYNEQFF.